This T cell receptor beta chain was profiled in a study of T cell repertoires in cytomegalovirus infection. Notes on the study in general: In two of eight donors, the top clonotype was HLA-C-restricted CMV-specific. Cumulative frequency of public TCR beta families picked out carriers of CMV plus the relevant HLA.

One entry per CDR3 protein, called by TCRdb with MiXCR from the reads. This repertoire shows some 700,000 distinct CDR3 sequences, less than 40% found once; its top ten account for around 3%. This clonotype was recorded only once. Antigen unknown. The V gene end was trimmed by 5 bases and the J gene end by 7 bases; junction bases not matched to a gene: 6. The germline V gene encodes CDR1 SGHTA and CDR2 FQGNSA. The CDR3 extends over 14 amino acids. The J gene is TRBJ1-5, the V gene TRBV7-2; 9 nucleotides agree with TRBD1. Sequenced material: PBMCs. This TCR was sampled from a human donor in good health (CMV status not recorded). Some clones in this sample may be carry-over from other donors' samples. The CDR3 is CASSPRTGEQPQHF. In nucleotides, the CDR3 is TGTGCCAGCAGCCCGCGGACAGGGGAGCAGCCCCAGCATTTT.